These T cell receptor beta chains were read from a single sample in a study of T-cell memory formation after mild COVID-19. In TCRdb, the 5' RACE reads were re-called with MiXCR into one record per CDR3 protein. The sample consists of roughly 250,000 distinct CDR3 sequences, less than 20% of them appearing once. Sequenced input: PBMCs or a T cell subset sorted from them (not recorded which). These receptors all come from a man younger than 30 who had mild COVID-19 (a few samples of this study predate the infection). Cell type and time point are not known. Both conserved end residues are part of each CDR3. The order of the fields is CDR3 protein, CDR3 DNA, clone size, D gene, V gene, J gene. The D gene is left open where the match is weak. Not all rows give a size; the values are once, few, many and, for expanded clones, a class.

CASSSRTSGPADTQYF	TGTGCCAGCAGCTCCCGGACTAGCGGGCCGGCAGATACGCAGTATTTT	few	TRBD2	TRBV7-3	TRBJ2-3
CASSQAGGGELFF	TGTGCCAGCAGTCAAGCGGGGGGCGGGGAGCTGTTTTTT	.	TRBD2	TRBV6-5	TRBJ2-2
CASSLGFGAEAFF	TGCGCCAGCAGCTTGGGGTTCGGGGCTGAAGCTTTCTTT	.	.	TRBV5-1	TRBJ1-1
CASSLGGHNYAIQYF	TGTGCCAGCAGCCTAGGTGGGCATAATTATGCCATTCAGTACTTC	.	.	TRBV5-5	TRBJ2-4
CASSLASGGWSNYGYTF	TGCGCCAGCAGCTTGGCCTCAGGGGGGTGGTCTAACTATGGCTACACCTTC	few	TRBD1	TRBV5-1	TRBJ1-2
CASSPNPGLEQETQYF	TGTGCCAGCAGCCCAAACCCGGGACTGGAACAAGAGACCCAGTACTTC	.	.	TRBV9	TRBJ2-5
CASNDNLNTEAFF	TGTGCCAGTAATGACAACCTGAACACTGAAGCTTTCTTT	few	.	TRBV10-3	TRBJ1-1
CASKKDSNQETQYF	TGTGCCAGCAAAAAGGACAGTAACCAAGAGACCCAGTACTTC	.	.	TRBV14	TRBJ2-5
CASSPKNRAGGAFF	TGCGCCAGCAGTCCAAAAAACAGGGCCGGTGGGGCTTTCTTT	few	.	TRBV4-1	TRBJ1-1
CASPGAAVEYF	TGTGCCAGCCCGGGTGCAGCAGTAGAGTACTTC	many	.	TRBV6-5	TRBJ2-5
CATSGTSPDTGELFF	TGTGCCACCAGTGGCACCTCCCCGGACACCGGGGAGCTGTTTTTT	.	.	TRBV24-1	TRBJ2-2
CASSLESGGIGTQYF	TGTGCCAGCAGCTTAGAGAGCGGGGGAATTGGGACCCAGTACTTC	many	TRBD2	TRBV7-3	TRBJ2-5
CASSRGLTGELFF	TGTGCCAGCAGCAGGGGGCTCACCGGGGAGCTGTTTTTT	.	TRBD1	TRBV7-3	TRBJ2-2
CASSTTQGSGNTIYF	TGCGCCAGCAGCACCACTCAGGGGTCTGGAAACACCATATATTTT	.	.	TRBV5-1	TRBJ1-3
CASSPTDGETQYF	TGTGCCAGCTCACCGACGGACGGGGAGACCCAGTACTTC	few	.	TRBV18	TRBJ2-5
CASSTGVNSYEQYF	TGTGCCAGCAGCACAGGGGTAAACTCCTACGAGCAGTACTTC	few	TRBD1	TRBV12-3/TRBV12-4	TRBJ2-7
CASSGTATNEKLFF	TGTGCCAGCAGCGGGACAGCAACTAATGAAAAACTGTTTTTT	.	.	TRBV9	TRBJ1-4
CASSLSSGGGTDTQYF	TGCGCCAGCAGCTTGTCTAGCGGGGGCGGCACAGATACGCAGTATTTT	once	TRBD2	TRBV5-1	TRBJ2-3
CSARDRGPGELFF	TGCAGTGCTCGGGACAGGGGGCCCGGGGAGCTGTTTTTT	.	TRBD1	TRBV20-1	TRBJ2-2
CASRSAGGQGDTQYF	TGTGCCAGCAGATCAGCGGGGGGGCAAGGAGATACGCAGTATTTT	.	TRBD2	TRBV6-5	TRBJ2-3